The 17 T cell receptor beta chains below all came from one sample that was sequenced in a study of blood T cells in healthy people across ages. A J-beta primer mix and a sample-barcoded 5' primer were used in a second PCR of about 7 to 12 cycles. Via MiXCR, TCRdb re-called the 5' RACE reads, giving one row per CDR3 protein. The table records about 1.8 million distinct CDR3 sequences, around 48% of them present only once. The material sequenced was blood. These receptor sequences come from a middle-aged woman in good health.

The CDR3, as DNA: TGTGCCAGCAGTGGAGCCGGGGGCCATGAGCAGTTCTTC. It specifies CASSGAGGHEQFF. This chain connects TRBV12-3 or TRBV12-4 to TRBJ2-1, with D possibly being TRBD1 or TRBD2 (6 bases each). This CDR3 region has 13 residues. The V gene lost 5 bases and the J gene lost 8 bases, with 13 bases spanning the gap.

The V gene is TRBV28, the J gene TRBJ2-3; possibly TRBD1 for D (7 bases). Germline V CDR1 and CDR2: MDHEN, SYDVKM. V was cut by 5 bases and J by 13 bases, with 16 bases left in between. CDR3 size: 12 residues. The CDR3 loop reads CASSPPGQREYF. CDR3 coding DNA: TGTGCCAGCAGTCCTCCGGGACAGCGGGAGTATTTT. The full variable domain, rest sourced from reference TRBV28 and TRBJ2-3, is DVKVTQSSRYLVKRTGEKVFLECVQDMDHENMFWYRQDPGLGLRLIYFSYDVKMKEKGDIPEGYSVSREKKERFSLILESASTNQTSMYLCASSPPGQREYFGPGTRLTVL.

The chain combines TRBV6-2 or TRBV6-3 with TRBJ1-2; 12 positions agree with TRBD1. Per the germline V gene, CDR1 is MNHEY and CDR2 is SVGEGT. Trimming cost V 6 bases and J 4 bases; bases outside gene matches: 12. CDR3 length: 17 amino acids. The CDR3 nucleotides read TGTGCCAGCAGGACTCACCCGGGACAGGGGGCAACCTATGGCTACACCTTC. As protein: CASRTHPGQGATYGYTF.

This clonotype has a handful of counts. This chain links TRBV7-2 with TRBJ2-5, with a possible D match to TRBD1 (6 bases). The CDR3 loop spans 15 amino acids. Germline CDR1 SGHTA, CDR2 FQGNSA. V lost 2 bases, J lost 5 bases, and 15 bases lay in between. This CDR3 is CASSLTTGSVETQYF. DNA for the CDR3: TGTGCCAGCAGCTTAACCACAGGGTCCGTGGAGACCCAGTACTTC.

This chain uses TRBV6-5 with TRBJ2-1; 7 nucleotides agree with TRBD2. The CDR3 is made up of 16 amino acids. The trim removed 4 bases at V and 3 bases at J, leaving 9 bases unmatched. CDR1 is MNHEY, CDR2 SVGAGI, per germline. CDR3 sequence (DNA): TGTGCCAGCAGTTCGAGGGAACGGGGGGACTACAATGAGCAGTTCTTC. Residues: CASSSRERGDYNEQFF.

The chain is built from TRBV20-1 and TRBJ2-1, with D maybe TRBD1 (6 bases). Trimming pared 0 bases from V and 3 bases from J, leaving 18 bases between. The CDR3 loop spans 17 amino acids. Germline V gene lookup returns CDR1 DFQATT and CDR2 SNEGSKA (reference sequence). CDR3 in amino acids: CSARDLGAVLHYNEQFF. The CDR3 DNA reads TGCAGTGCTAGAGATTTGGGGGCAGTTCTCCACTACAATGAGCAGTTCTTC.

The genes are TRBV6-6 and TRBJ2-3, with 8 bases matching TRBD1. V lost 2 bases to trimming and J lost 5 bases; unmatched junction nucleotides: 9. Germline V gene sequence: CDR1 MNHNY, CDR2 SVGAGI (reference sequence). CDR3 length: 16 amino acids. The CDR3 sequence: CASSYGQGARGDTQYF. CDR3 DNA sequence: TGTGCCAGCAGTTACGGTCAGGGGGCGCGTGGAGATACGCAGTATTTT.

This chain joins TRBV7-2 and TRBJ2-5; possibly TRBD1 for D (6 bases). Trimming left V 2 bases short and J 5 bases short, with 15 bases between. The CDR3 runs 15 residues. In germline, CDR1 is SGHTA, CDR2 FQGNSA. The DNA for the CDR3 is TGTGCCAGCAGCTTATACCCGCAGGGGTGGGAGACCCAGTACTTC. Protein: CASSLYPQGWETQYF.

The chain links TRBV15 to TRBJ1-2; D not resolved. From germline, CDR1 is LNHNV and CDR2 YYDKDF (reference sequence). The germline V and J ends were trimmed by 3 bases and 0 bases, with 8 bases remaining between them. The CDR3 runs 14 residues. The DNA of the CDR3 is TGTGCCACCAGCAGCAGAGTGGCTAACTATGGCTACACCTTC. This gives the protein CATSSRVANYGYTF.

The chain employs TRBV7-9 and TRBJ2-7; D is perhaps TRBD1 (6 bases). The length of the CDR3 is 17 residues. Per germline, CDR1 SEHNR and CDR2 FQNEAQ (reference sequence). The ends were cut back, 5 bases at V and 7 bases at J, with 27 bases in the middle. The CDR3 sequence: CASSPQLQGNNYNEQYF. CDR3 nucleotides: TGTGCCAGCAGCCCCCAATTGCAGGGGAATAATTACAATGAGCAGTACTTC.

This clonotype occurred a few times. This chain uses TRBV5-1 with TRBJ2-7, with no clear D. V shed 1 base and J shed 3 bases, with 11 bases lying between them. Looked up from germline, CDR1 is SGHRS and CDR2 is YFSETQ. The CDR3 length is 14 residues. The CDR3, as DNA: TGCGCCAGCAGCTTGTTGGGGTTTGTCTACGAGCAGTACTTC. This sequence encodes CASSLLGFVYEQYF.

The chain has TRBV12-3 or TRBV12-4 and TRBJ2-5, with 8 bases lining up with TRBD2. V shed 5 bases, J shed 4 bases, and the junction held 9 bases outside the gene matches. The CDR3 covers 15 residues. This chain's CDR3 is CASSRRGLAGETQYF. The CDR3 DNA follows: TGTGCCAGCAGTCGCAGAGGACTAGCTGGAGAGACCCAGTACTTC.

In its sample, this clonotype was seen once. The rearrangement uses TRBV10-1 and TRBJ2-1; D remains ambiguous. Between the trimmed V and J ends, which lost 2 bases and 2 bases, there was a span of 10 bases. CDR3 length: 15 residues. Germline-derived CDR1 and CDR2 are WNHNN and SYGVQD (reference sequence). This CDR3 reads CASSENDLAYNEQFF. The CDR3 DNA follows: TGCGCCAGCAGTGAGAACGACTTGGCCTACAATGAGCAGTTCTTC.

This sequence joins TRBV27 and TRBJ2-6; D may match TRBD1 or TRBD2 (5 bases each). Germline V gene sequence: CDR1 MNHEY, CDR2 SMNVEV (reference sequence). V dropped 1 base and J dropped 0 bases, with 19 bases sitting between them. CDR3 length: 20 residues. This CDR3 is CASSLYGTALRSSGANVLTF. The CDR3 nucleotides read TGTGCCAGCAGTTTATATGGGACGGCTCTTCGGAGCTCTGGGGCCAACGTCCTGACTTTC.

This clonotype was seen a handful of times. V and J are TRBV28 and TRBJ2-7; 8 bases line up with TRBD1. Germline trimming cut 5 bases from V and 5 bases from J; bases unmatched to any gene: 11. CDR1 MDHEN and CDR2 SYDVKM come from the germline V gene. The CDR3 is 15 residues long. The DNA for the CDR3 is TGTGCCAGCAGTAACGGGGACAGGTGGGCCCACGAGCAGTACTTC. Protein product: CASSNGDRWAHEQYF.

The V call is TRBV29-1, the J call TRBJ2-3; D gene uncertain. CDR1 and CDR2 from the germline V gene are SQVTM and ANQGSEA. V lost 6 bases and J 2 bases, leaving 9 bases between the germline ends. The length of the CDR3 is 12 residues. The CDR3 nucleotides read TGCAGCGTCGTAACCCACACAGATACGCAGTATTTT. Encoded protein: CSVVTHTDTQYF.

This clonotype was recorded once. The chain carries TRBV5-1 and TRBJ1-1; D gene ambiguous. V lost 5 bases, J lost 8 bases, and 16 bases lay in between. This CDR3 contains 13 residues. Germline lookup yields CDR1 SGHRS and CDR2 YFSETQ. CDR3 protein: CASRKGPKPEAFF. The CDR3 nucleotides are TGCGCCAGCAGAAAGGGTCCCAAGCCAGAAGCTTTCTTT.